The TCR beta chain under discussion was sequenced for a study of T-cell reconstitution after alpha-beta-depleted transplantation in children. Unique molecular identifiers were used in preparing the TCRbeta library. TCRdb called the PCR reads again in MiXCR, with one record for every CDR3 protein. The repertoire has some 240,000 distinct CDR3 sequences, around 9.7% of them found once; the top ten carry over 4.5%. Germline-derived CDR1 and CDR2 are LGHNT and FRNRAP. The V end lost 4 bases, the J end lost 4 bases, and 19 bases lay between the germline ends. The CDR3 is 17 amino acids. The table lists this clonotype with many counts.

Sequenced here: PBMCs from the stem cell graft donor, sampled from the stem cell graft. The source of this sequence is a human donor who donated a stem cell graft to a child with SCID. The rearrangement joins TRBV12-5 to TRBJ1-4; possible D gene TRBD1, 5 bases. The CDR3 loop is CASGSTTGRAFNEKLFF. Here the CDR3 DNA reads TGTGCTAGTGGTTCCACGACGGGACGGGCTTTTAATGAAAAACTGTTTTTT.